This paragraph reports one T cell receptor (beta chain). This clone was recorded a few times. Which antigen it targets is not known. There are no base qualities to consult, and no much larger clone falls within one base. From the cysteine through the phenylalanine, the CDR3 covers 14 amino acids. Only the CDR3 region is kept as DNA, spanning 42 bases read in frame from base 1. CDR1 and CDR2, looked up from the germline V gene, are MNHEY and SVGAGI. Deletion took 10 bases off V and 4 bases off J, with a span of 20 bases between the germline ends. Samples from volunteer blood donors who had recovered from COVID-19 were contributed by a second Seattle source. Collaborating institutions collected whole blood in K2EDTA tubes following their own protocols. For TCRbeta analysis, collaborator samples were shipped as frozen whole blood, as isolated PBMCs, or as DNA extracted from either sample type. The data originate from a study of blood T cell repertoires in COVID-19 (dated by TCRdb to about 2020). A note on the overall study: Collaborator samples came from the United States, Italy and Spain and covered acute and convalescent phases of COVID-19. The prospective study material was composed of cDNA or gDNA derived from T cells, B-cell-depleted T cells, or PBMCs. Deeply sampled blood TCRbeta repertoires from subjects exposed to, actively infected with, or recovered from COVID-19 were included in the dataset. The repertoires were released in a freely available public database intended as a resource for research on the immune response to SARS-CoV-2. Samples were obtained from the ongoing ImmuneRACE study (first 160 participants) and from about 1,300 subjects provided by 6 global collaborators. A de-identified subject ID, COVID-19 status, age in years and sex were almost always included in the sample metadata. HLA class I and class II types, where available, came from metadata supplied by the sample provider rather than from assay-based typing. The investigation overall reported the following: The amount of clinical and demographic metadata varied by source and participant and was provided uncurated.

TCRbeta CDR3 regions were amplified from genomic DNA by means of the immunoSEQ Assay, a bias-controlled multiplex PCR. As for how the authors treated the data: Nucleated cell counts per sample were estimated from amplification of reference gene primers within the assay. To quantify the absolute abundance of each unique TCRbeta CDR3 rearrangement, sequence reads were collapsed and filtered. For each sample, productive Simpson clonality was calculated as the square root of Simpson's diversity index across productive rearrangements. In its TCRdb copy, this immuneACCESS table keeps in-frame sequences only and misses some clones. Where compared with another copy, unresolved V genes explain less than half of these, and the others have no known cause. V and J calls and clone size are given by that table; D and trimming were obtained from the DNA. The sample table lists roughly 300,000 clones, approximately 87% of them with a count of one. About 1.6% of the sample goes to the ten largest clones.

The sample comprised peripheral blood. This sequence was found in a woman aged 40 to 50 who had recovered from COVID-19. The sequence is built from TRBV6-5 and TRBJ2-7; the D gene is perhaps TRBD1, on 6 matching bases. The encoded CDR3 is CATAPGVTGYEQYF. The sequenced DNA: TGTGCCACCGCACCAGGGGTTACTGGTTACGAGCAGTACTTC.